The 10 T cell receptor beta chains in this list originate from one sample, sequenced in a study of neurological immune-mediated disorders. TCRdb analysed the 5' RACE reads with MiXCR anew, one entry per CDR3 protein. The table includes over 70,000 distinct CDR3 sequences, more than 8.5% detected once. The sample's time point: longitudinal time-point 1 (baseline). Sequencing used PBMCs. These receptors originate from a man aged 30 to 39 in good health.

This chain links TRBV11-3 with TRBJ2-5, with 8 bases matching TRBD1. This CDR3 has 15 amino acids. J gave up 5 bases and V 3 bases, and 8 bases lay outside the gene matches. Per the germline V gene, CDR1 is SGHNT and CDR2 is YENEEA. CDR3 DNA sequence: TGTGCCAGCAGCTTGAGCAGGGGGCGCGAGGAGACCCAGTACTTC. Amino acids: CASSLSRGREETQYF.

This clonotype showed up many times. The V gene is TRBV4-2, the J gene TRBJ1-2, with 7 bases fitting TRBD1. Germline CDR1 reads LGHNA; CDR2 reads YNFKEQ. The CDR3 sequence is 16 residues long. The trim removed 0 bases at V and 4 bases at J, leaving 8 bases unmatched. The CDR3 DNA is TGTGCCAGCAGCCAAGAGGTTCGTCAGGGGGTCTATGGCTACACCTTC. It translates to CASSQEVRQGVYGYTF.

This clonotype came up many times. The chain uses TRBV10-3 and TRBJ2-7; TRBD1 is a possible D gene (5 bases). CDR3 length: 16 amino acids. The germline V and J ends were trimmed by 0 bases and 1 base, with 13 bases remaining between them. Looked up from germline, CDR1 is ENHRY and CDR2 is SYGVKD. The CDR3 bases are TGTGCCATCAGTGAGTCCCGACAGACACTGTCCTACGAGCAGTACTTC. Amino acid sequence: CAISESRQTLSYEQYF.

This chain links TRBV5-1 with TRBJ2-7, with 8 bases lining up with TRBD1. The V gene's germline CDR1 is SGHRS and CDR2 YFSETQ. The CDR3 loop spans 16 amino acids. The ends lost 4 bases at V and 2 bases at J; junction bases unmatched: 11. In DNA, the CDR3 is TGCGCCAGCAGCCCGGAAGGACAGGGAAGACCCTACGAGCAGTACTTC. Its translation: CASSPEGQGRPYEQYF.

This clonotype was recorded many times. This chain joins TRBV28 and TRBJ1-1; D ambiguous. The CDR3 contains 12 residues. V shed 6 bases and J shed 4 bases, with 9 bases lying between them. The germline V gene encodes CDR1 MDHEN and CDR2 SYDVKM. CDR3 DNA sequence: TGTGCCAGCAGAAGAGTCTTCACTGAAGCTTTCTTT. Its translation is CASRRVFTEAFF.

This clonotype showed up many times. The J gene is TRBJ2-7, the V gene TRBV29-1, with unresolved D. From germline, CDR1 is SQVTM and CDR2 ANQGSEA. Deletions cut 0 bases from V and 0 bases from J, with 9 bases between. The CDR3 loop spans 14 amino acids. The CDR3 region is CSVEDPIDSYEQYF. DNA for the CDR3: TGCAGCGTTGAAGATCCTATAGACTCCTACGAGCAGTACTTC.

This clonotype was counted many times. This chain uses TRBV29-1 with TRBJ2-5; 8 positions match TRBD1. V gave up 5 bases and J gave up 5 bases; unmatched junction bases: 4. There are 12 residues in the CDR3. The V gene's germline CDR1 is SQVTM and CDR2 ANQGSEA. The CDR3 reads CSVSTGGETQYF. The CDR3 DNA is TGCAGCGTTTCAACAGGGGGGGAGACCCAGTACTTC.

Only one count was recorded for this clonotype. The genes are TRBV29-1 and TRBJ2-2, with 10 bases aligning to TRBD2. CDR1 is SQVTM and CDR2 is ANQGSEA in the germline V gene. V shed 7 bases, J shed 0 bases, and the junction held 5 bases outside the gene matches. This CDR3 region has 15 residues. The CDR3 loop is CSAPLAGANTGELFF. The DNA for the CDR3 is TGCAGCGCCCCTCTAGCGGGAGCGAACACCGGGGAGCTGTTTTTT.

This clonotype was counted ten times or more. The CDR3 is CSVEKGTGGETQYF. CDR3 nucleotide sequence: TGCAGCGTAGAGAAAGGGACAGGGGGGGAGACCCAGTACTTC. The rearrangement joins TRBV29-1 to TRBJ2-5; 11 bases agree with TRBD1. V dropped 6 bases and J dropped 5; count of bases not matched to a gene: 8. This CDR3 has 14 amino acids. CDR1 SQVTM and CDR2 ANQGSEA come from the germline V gene.

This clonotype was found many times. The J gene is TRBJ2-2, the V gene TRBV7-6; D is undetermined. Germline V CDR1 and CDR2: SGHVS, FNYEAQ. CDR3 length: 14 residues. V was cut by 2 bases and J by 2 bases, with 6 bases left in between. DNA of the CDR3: TGTGCCAGCAGCTTATGGGGAAACACCGGGGAGCTGTTTTTT. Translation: CASSLWGNTGELFF.